The 3 T cell receptor beta chains below were found in one sample sequenced in a study of graft-versus-host responses after intestinal transplantation. These receptors are not linked to any known antigen. Sequencing used immunoSEQ multiplex PCR; TCRdb keeps in-frame clones, though not all of them. The sample lists more than 65,000 clones; roughly 90% were seen once. The sequences come from unstimulated CD8+ T cells sorted from spleen or lymph node cells, collected before transplant. These receptor sequences come from a human donor who was the organ donor for an intestinal transplant.

In its sample, this clone was seen once. The chain links TRBV5-4 to TRBJ2-2, with D possibly being TRBD1 (6 bases). The germline V gene encodes CDR1 SGHNT and CDR2 YYREEE (reference sequence). The CDR3 contains 17 residues. The germline V and J ends were trimmed by 2 bases and 8 bases, with 22 bases remaining between them. CDR3 sequence: CASSFYLPPAGEGELFF. The CDR3 nucleotides read TGTGCCAGCAGCTTTTACTTACCCCCCGCAGGGGAAGGGGAGCTGTTTTTT.

This clone was detected only once. This chain joins TRBV7-2 and TRBJ2-1, with D maybe TRBD2 (5 bases). This CDR3 has 16 residues. Germline assignment: CDR1 SGHTA and CDR2 FQGNSA. The V end was cut by 5 bases, the J end by 7 bases, with 21 bases between. In nucleotides, the CDR3 is TGTGCCAGCAGCCCCCATTGGCTTTCTACGGGGAATGAGCAGTTCTTC. This codes for CASSPHWLSTGNEQFF.

The chain links TRBV11-2 to TRBJ2-7; D possibly corresponds to TRBD2 (6 bases). Per germline, CDR1 SGHAT and CDR2 FQNNGV. V was pared by 3 bases and J by 3 bases, with 12 bases between. The CDR3 runs 14 residues. Here the CDR3 reads CASSFLGTLYEQYF. The CDR3 DNA reads as TGTGCCAGCAGCTTTTTAGGGACTCTCTACGAGCAGTACTTC.